Listed below are T cell receptor beta chains from one sample, sequenced in a study of blood T cells in healthy people across ages. TCRdb analysed the 5' RACE reads with MiXCR anew, one entry per CDR3 protein. The sample records about 1,400,000 distinct CDR3 sequences, roughly 64% being singletons. The sequencing sample was made of blood. The receptors were sampled from a young man in good health. Each CDR3 is given with its conserved first and last residue. D genes are given only for firm matches. Clone size is shown for a subset of rows, as once, few, many or a class of expanded clone.

abundance: NA; d_gene: NA; v_gene: TRBV5-5; j_gene: TRBJ2-1; len: 11; CDR3aa: CASSFVSEQFF; CDR3nt: TGTGCCAGCAGCTTCGTTTCCGAGCAGTTCTTC
abundance: few; d_gene: NA; v_gene: TRBV9; j_gene: TRBJ2-3; len: 14; CDR3aa: CASGQGGVPDTQYF; CDR3nt: TGTGCCAGCGGCCAGGGCGGGGTGCCAGATACGCAGTATTTT
abundance: NA; d_gene: TRBD1; v_gene: TRBV7-9; j_gene: TRBJ2-7; len: 13; CDR3aa: CASSSLLTGAGYF; CDR3nt: TGTGCCAGCAGCTCCCTTCTGACAGGGGCTGGGTACTTC
abundance: NA; d_gene: NA; v_gene: TRBV9; j_gene: TRBJ2-7; len: 14; CDR3aa: CASSSGSSFYEQYF; CDR3nt: TGTGCCAGCAGCTCCGGGAGCTCGTTCTACGAGCAGTACTTC
abundance: NA; d_gene: NA; v_gene: TRBV10-3; j_gene: TRBJ2-7; len: 15; CDR3aa: CAISETPGQEGEQYF; CDR3nt: TGTGCCATCAGTGAAACCCCTGGACAGGAGGGCGAGCAGTACTTC
abundance: NA; d_gene: NA; v_gene: TRBV28; j_gene: TRBJ1-1; len: 11; CDR3aa: CASSQRIEAFF; CDR3nt: TGTGCCAGCAGTCAACGAATTGAAGCTTTCTTT
abundance: few; d_gene: TRBD2; v_gene: TRBV28; j_gene: TRBJ2-1; len: 17; CDR3aa: CASSLDPGGNRYNEQFF; CDR3nt: TGTGCCAGCAGTTTGGATCCGGGGGGGAATCGCTACAATGAGCAGTTCTTC
abundance: NA; d_gene: NA; v_gene: TRBV4-2; j_gene: TRBJ1-5; len: 18; CDR3aa: CASSQEKGKGYSNQPQHF; CDR3nt: TGTGCCAGCAGCCAAGAGAAAGGAAAGGGATATAGCAATCAGCCCCAGCATTTT
abundance: NA; d_gene: NA; v_gene: TRBV10-3; j_gene: TRBJ2-2; len: 18; CDR3aa: CAIRESLNYEQYFGELFF; CDR3nt: NA
abundance: NA; d_gene: NA; v_gene: TRBV7-9; j_gene: TRBJ2-7; len: 16; CDR3aa: CASRKLGPLTGNEQYF; CDR3nt: TGTGCCAGCAGAAAACTGGGACCCCTCACGGGCAATGAGCAGTACTTC
abundance: NA; d_gene: NA; v_gene: TRBV4-2; j_gene: TRBJ2-7; len: 13; CDR3aa: CASSQAPQAEQYF; CDR3nt: TGTGCCAGCAGCCAAGCCCCTCAGGCCGAGCAGTACTTC
abundance: NA; d_gene: NA; v_gene: TRBV7-9; j_gene: TRBJ2-5; len: 15; CDR3aa: CASSLDTGPQETQYF; CDR3nt: TGTGCCAGCAGCTTAGACACGGGGCCTCAAGAGACCCAGTACTTC
abundance: once; d_gene: TRBD1; v_gene: TRBV6-8; j_gene: TRBJ2-1; len: 17; CDR3aa: CASSYEIRGQYYNEQFF; CDR3nt: TGTGCCAGCAGTTACGAAATCCGGGGACAGTACTACAATGAGCAGTTCTTC
abundance: once; d_gene: NA; v_gene: TRBV28; j_gene: TRBJ2-3; len: 14; CDR3aa: CASSLSGHGDTQYF; CDR3nt: TGTGCCAGCAGTTTATCGGGACATGGAGATACGCAGTATTTT